Listed below are T cell receptor beta chains from one sample, sequenced in a study of cytomegalovirus exposure and HLA in healthy donors. Clones were sequenced by immunoSEQ multiplex PCR, and TCRdb holds only the in-frame ones, with some missing. The sample has about 100,000 clones, roughly 72% seen once; the top ten hold roughly 7.8%. Sequencing was done on a sample of PBMCs. The receptors were sampled from a man under 40 in good health and CMV-seronegative. Both conserved end residues are part of each CDR3. Each record gives: V gene, J gene, CDR3 protein.

v_call: TRBV5-1
j_call: TRBJ2-7
cdr3_aa: CASSLVLAGGEVQYF

v_call: TRBV7-6
j_call: TRBJ1-1
cdr3_aa: CASSLDRGNTEAFF

v_call: TRBV5-1
j_call: TRBJ1-5
cdr3_aa: CASSLAQGSQPQHF

v_call: TRBV7-9
j_call: TRBJ1-4
cdr3_aa: CASSAGGEKLFF

v_call: TRBV7-9
j_call: TRBJ2-3
cdr3_aa: CASSLALTSGTDTQYF

v_call: TRBV27
j_call: TRBJ2-1
cdr3_aa: CASSFNPILAGGPFLF

v_call: TRBV5-5
j_call: TRBJ2-7
cdr3_aa: CASSWTPLETSGPYEQYF

v_call: TRBV30
j_call: TRBJ2-7
cdr3_aa: CAWKGGSYEQYF

v_call: TRBV27
j_call: TRBJ2-3
cdr3_aa: CASSRFPRDRGPTDTQYF

v_call: TRBV10-2
j_call: TRBJ1-1
cdr3_aa: CASGRTENTEAFF

v_call: TRBV18
j_call: TRBJ2-3
cdr3_aa: CASSPGGGTDTQYF

v_call: TRBV7-9
j_call: TRBJ2-4
cdr3_aa: CASSLAGGRDLAKNIQYF

v_call: TRBV9
j_call: TRBJ2-2
cdr3_aa: CASSVETSAGELFF

v_call: TRBV30
j_call: TRBJ1-1
cdr3_aa: CAWKGPGSNTEAFF

v_call: TRBV25-1
j_call: TRBJ1-1
cdr3_aa: CASTGQLGMNTEAFF

v_call: TRBV7-9
j_call: TRBJ2-3
cdr3_aa: CASSHSDGRTGASTDTQYF

v_call: TRBV4-1
j_call: TRBJ1-1
cdr3_aa: CASSHQGGTEAFF

v_call: TRBV18
j_call: TRBJ2-5
cdr3_aa: CASSPRVVGTGSQETQYF

v_call: TRBV25-1
j_call: TRBJ2-1
cdr3_aa: CASTVDRGYNEQFF

v_call: TRBV19
j_call: TRBJ2-6
cdr3_aa: CASSIQGGSSGANVLTF

v_call: TRBV5-1
j_call: TRBJ2-7
cdr3_aa: CASSLRKQGLEQYF

v_call: TRBV6-1
j_call: TRBJ2-5
cdr3_aa: CASSEGVIAGGQETQYF

v_call: TRBV5-4
j_call: TRBJ2-7
cdr3_aa: CASSSRTGSYEQYF

v_call: TRBV15
j_call: TRBJ1-1
cdr3_aa: CATSRDTPLETEAFF

v_call: TRBV9
j_call: TRBJ2-3
cdr3_aa: CASSPLAGSSTDTQYF

v_call: TRBV10-3
j_call: TRBJ1-3
cdr3_aa: CAISFGGDAGNTIYF

v_call: TRBV9
j_call: TRBJ1-2
cdr3_aa: CASSVGPEGASKGYTF

v_call: TRBV5-1
j_call: TRBJ2-5
cdr3_aa: CASRTTGTGVQETQYF

v_call: TRBV5-1
j_call: TRBJ1-2
cdr3_aa: CASSFDRGTNYGYTF